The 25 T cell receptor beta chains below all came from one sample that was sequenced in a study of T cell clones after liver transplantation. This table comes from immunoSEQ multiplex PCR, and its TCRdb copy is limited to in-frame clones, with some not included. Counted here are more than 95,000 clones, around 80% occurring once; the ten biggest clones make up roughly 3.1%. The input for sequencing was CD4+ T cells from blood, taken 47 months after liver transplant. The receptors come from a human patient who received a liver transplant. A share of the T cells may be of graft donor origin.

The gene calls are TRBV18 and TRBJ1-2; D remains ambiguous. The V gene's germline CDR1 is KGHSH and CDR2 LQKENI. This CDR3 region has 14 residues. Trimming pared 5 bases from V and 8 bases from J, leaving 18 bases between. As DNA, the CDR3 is TGTGCCAGCTCAAAGGACGGAACGGCGGAGGGCTACACCTTC. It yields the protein CASSKDGTAEGYTF.

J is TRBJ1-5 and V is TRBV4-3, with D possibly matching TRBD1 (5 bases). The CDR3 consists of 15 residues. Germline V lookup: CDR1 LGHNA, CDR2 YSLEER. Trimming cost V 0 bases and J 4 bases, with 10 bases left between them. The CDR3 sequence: CASSQDMTENQPQHF. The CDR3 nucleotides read TGCGCCAGCAGCCAAGATATGACAGAAAATCAGCCCCAGCATTTT.

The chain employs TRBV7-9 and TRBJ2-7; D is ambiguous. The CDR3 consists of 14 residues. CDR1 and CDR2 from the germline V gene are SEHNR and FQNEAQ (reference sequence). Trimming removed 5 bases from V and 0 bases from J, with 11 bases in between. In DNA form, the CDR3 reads TGTGCCAGCAGCCGTGGCCAAAGCTCCTACGAGCAGTACTTC. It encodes CASSRGQSSYEQYF.

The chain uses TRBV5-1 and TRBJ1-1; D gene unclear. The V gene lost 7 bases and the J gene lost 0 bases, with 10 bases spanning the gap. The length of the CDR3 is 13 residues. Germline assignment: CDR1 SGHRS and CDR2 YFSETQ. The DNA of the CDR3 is TGCGCCAGCGGAGCGTGGTTGAACACTGAAGCTTTCTTT. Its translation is CASGAWLNTEAFF.

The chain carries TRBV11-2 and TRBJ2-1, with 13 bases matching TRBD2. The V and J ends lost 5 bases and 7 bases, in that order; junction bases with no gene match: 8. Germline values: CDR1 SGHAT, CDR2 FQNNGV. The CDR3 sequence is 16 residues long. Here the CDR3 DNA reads TGTGCCAGCAGCCTCCGGACTAGCGGGAGTACAAATGAGCAGTTCTTC. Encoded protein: CASSLRTSGSTNEQFF.

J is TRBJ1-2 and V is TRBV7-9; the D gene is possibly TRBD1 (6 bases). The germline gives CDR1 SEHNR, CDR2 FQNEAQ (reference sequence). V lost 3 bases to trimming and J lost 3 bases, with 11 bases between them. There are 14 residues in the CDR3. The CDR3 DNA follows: TGTGCCAGCAGCTTCCTAGGGGGGGACTATGGCTACACCTTC. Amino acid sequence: CASSFLGGDYGYTF.

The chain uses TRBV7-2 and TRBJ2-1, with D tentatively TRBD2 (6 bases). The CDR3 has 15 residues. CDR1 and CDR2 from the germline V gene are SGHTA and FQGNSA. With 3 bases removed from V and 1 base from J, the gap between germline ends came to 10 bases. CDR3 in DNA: TGTGCCAGCAGCTTGGGCGGGGTATCCTACAATGAGCAGTTCTTC. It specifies CASSLGGVSYNEQFF.

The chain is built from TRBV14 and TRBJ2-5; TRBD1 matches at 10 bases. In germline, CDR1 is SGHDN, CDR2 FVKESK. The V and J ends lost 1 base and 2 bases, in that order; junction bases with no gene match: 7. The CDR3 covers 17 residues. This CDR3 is CASSQGQGASYQETQYF. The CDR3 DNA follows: TGTGCCAGCAGCCAAGGACAGGGGGCTTCCTATCAAGAGACCCAGTACTTC.

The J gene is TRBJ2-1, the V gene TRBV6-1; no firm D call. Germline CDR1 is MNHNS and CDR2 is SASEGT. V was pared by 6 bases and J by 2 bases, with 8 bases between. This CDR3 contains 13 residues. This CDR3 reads CASRGGTYNEQFF. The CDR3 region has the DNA TGTGCCAGCAGGGGTGGGACCTACAATGAGCAGTTCTTC.

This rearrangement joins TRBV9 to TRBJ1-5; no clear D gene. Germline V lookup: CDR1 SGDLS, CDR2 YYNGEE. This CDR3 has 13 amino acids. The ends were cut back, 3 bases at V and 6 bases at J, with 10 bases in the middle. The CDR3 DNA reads TGTGCCAGCAGCGAGTCCTCCCGTCAGCCCCAGCATTTT. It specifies CASSESSRQPQHF.

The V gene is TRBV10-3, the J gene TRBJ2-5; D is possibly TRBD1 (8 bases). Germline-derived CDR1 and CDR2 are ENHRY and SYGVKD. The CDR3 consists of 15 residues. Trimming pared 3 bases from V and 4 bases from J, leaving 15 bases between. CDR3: CAISDPDREGETQYF. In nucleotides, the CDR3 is TGTGCCATCAGTGATCCGGACAGGGAGGGAGAGACCCAGTACTTC.

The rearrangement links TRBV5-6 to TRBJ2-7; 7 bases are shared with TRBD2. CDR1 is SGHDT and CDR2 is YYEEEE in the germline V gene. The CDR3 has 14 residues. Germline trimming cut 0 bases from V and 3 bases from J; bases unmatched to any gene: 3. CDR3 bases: TGTGCCAGCAGCTTGGCCGGGGGGAACTACGAGCAGTACTTC. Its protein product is CASSLAGGNYEQYF.

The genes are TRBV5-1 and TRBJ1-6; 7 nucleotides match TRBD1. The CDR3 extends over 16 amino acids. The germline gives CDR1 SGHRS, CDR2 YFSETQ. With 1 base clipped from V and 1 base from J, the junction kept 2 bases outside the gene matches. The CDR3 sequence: CASSLYRGSYNSPLHF. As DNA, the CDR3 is TGCGCCAGCAGCTTGTACAGGGGTTCCTATAATTCACCCCTCCACTTT.

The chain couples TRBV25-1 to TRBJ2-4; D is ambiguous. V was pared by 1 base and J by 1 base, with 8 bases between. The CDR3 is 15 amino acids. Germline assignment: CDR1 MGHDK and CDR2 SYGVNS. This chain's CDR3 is CASSESFRAKNIQYF. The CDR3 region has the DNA TGTGCCAGCAGTGAATCATTTAGGGCCAAAAACATTCAGTACTTC.

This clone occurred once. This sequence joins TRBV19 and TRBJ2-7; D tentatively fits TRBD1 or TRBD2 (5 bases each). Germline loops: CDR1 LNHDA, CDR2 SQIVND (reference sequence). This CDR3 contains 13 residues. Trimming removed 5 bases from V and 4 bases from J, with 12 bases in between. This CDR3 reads CASSPGPFYEQYF. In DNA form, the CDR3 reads TGTGCCAGTAGTCCGGGGCCTTTTTACGAGCAGTACTTC.

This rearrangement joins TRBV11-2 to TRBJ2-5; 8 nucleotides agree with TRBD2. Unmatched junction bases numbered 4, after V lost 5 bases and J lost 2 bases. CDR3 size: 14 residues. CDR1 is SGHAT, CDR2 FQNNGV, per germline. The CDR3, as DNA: TGTGCCAGCAGCCCCGGGGGGGAACAAGAGACCCAGTACTTC. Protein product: CASSPGGEQETQYF. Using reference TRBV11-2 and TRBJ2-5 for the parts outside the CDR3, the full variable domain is EAGVAQSPRYKIIEKRQSVAFWCNPISGHATLYWYQQILGQGPKLLIQFQNNGVVDDSQLPKDRFSAERLKGVDSTLKIQPAKLEDSAVYLCASSPGGEQETQYFGPGTRLLVL.

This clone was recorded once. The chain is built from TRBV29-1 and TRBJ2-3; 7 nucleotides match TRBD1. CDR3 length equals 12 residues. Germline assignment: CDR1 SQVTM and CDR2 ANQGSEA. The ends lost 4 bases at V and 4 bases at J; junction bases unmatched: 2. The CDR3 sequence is CSVVRGPDTQYF. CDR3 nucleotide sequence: TGCAGCGTTGTGAGGGGGCCAGATACGCAGTATTTT.

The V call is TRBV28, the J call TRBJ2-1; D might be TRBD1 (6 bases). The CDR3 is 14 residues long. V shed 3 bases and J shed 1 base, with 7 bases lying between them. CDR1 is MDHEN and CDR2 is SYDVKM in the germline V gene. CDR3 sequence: CASSFTGSYNEQFF. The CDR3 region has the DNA TGTGCCAGCAGTTTCACAGGGTCCTACAATGAGCAGTTCTTC.

CDR3 sequence (DNA): TGTGCCAGACCGGGCCGAGGGCGTTTCTACGAGCAGTACTTC. Translating it yields CARPGRGRFYEQYF. This sequence joins TRBV21-1 and TRBJ2-7; the table gives TRBD2 as D, unverified against the DNA. TRBV21-1 is a pseudogene locus. This CDR3 comprises 14 residues.

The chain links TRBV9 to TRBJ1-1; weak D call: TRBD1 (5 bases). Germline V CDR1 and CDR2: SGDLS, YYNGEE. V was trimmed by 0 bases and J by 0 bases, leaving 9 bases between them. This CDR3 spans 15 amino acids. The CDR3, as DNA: TGTGCCAGCAGCGTAGGAACAGGTATGAACACTGAAGCTTTCTTT. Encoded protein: CASSVGTGMNTEAFF. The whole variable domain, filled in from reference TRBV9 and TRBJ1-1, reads DSGVTQTPKHLITATGQRVTLRCSPRSGDLSVYWYQQSLDQGLQFLIQYYNGEERAKGNILERFSAQQFPDLHSELNLSSLELGDSALYFCASSVGTGMNTEAFFGQGTRLTVV.

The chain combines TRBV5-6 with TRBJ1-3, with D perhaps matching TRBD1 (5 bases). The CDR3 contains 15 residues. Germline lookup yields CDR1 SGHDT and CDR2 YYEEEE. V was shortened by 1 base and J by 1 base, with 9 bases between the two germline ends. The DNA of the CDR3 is TGTGCCAGCAGCTTGAGGGGTAATTCTGGAAACACCATATATTTT. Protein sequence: CASSLRGNSGNTIYF.

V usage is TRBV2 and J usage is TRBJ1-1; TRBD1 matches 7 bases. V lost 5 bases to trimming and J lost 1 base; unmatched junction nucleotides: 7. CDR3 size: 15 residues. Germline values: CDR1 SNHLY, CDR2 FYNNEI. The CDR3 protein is CASSSTGNQNTEAFF. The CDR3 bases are TGTGCCAGCAGTTCGACAGGGAATCAGAACACTGAAGCTTTCTTT.

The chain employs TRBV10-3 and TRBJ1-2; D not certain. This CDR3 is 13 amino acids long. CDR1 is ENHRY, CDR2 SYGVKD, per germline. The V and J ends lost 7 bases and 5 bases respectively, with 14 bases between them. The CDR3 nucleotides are TGTGCCATCACCAAGGACGGCCTGTATGGCTACACCTTC. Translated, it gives CAITKDGLYGYTF.

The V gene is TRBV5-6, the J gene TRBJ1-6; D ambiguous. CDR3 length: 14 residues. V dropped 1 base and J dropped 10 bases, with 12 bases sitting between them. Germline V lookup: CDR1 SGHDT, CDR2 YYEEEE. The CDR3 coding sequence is TGTGCCAGCAGCTTGCTAGGACGGAACTCACCCCTCCACTTT. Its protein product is CASSLLGRNSPLHF.

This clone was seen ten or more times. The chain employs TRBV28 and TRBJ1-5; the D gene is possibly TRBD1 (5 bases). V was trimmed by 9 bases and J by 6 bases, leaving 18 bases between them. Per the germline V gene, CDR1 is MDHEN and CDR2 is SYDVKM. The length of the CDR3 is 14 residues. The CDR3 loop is CASFKGDRGQPQHF. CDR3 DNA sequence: TGTGCCAGTTTTAAAGGGGATCGGGGTCAGCCCCAGCATTTT.